This T cell receptor (beta chain) was identified during a study of response to subunit inactivated influenza vaccine. V shed 5 bases and J shed 14 bases, with 19 bases lying between them. Germline V CDR1 and CDR2: SGHTA, FQGNSA. There are 13 residues in the CDR3. Study-level points and caveats: T cells newly recruited by each seasonal influenza vaccination are few, the authors suggested.

As concerns this clonotype: Its antigen is not known.

TCRdb itself ran the RT-PCR reads through MiXCR, one entry per CDR3 protein. The sample has about 780,000 distinct CDR3 sequences; about a fifth are singletons. The sample here was PBMCs from blood, taken more than 4 days after vaccination. This sequence was found in a man aged 50 to 60 who received an inactivated influenza vaccine. This chain connects TRBV7-2 to TRBJ1-5, with D hard to call. CDR3 sequence (DNA): TGTGCCAGCAGCGTCTCGACGCTTGAGAGTAAGCATTTT. It encodes CASSVSTLESKHF.